This T cell receptor beta chain emerged from a study of blood T cell repertoires in COVID-19. Turning to the study itself: Spain, Italy and the United States supplied samples that represented acute and convalescent COVID-19. T cells, B-cell-depleted T cells, or PBMCs provided the cDNA or gDNA that served as material.

In the original workflow: Quantification of nucleated cells was approximated via reference gene primer amplification. Clones were sequenced by immunoSEQ multiplex PCR, and TCRdb holds only the in-frame ones, with some missing. D and trimming come from the DNA, and the V and J calls and clone size come from that table. The sample consists of around 57,000 clones, approximately 89% of them appearing once. The CDR3 totals 14 residues. Trimming at V came to 9 bases and at J to 8 bases, leaving 5 bases not matched to a gene. The germline CDR1 and CDR2 sequences are LNHDA and SQIVND (reference sequence). This clonotype originated in a human donor in a cohort sampled during active COVID-19. The rearrangement uses TRBV19 and TRBJ2-3; 16 nucleotides agree with TRBD2. The sample consisted of peripheral blood. The CDR3: CASGTSGGVVTQYF. The CDR3 coding sequence is TGTGCCAGCGGGACTAGCGGGGGGGTGGTTACGCAGTATTTT.